The entry below describes one TCR beta chain. The sample originates from a study of blood T cell repertoires in COVID-19. From germline, CDR1 is SEHNR and CDR2 FQNEAQ (reference sequence). V shed 5 bases and J 2 bases; nucleotides not matched to a gene: 5. The CDR3 consists of 14 residues. Assignment of participants to cohorts was predicated upon participant-reported clinical history. In the study's own analysis: Reference gene primers were amplified, and this amplification served to estimate nucleated cell counts. Measured with immunoSEQ multiplex PCR; TCRdb has only the in-frame clones, and not every one. D and trimming come from the DNA, and the V and J calls and clone size come from that table. In the table there are fewer than 350,000 clones, 75% to 90% of which are singletons.

Specimen: PBMCs or T cells enriched from blood (not recorded which). The chain is built from TRBV7-9 and TRBJ2-7; 8 bases match TRBD1. The TCR sequence derives from a woman aged 25 to 45 who had been exposed to COVID-19. CDR3 sequence: CASSHDRGPYEQYF. CDR3 DNA: TGTGCCAGCAGCCATGACAGGGGCCCCTACGAGCAGTACTTC.